One and the same sample provided the 28 T cell receptor beta chains below, sequenced in a study of T-cell reconstitution after alpha-beta-depleted transplantation in children. As it was prepared, the TCRbeta library received unique molecular identifiers. TCRdb used MiXCR to reprocess the PCR reads, holding one entry per CDR3 protein. This table holds about 230,000 distinct CDR3 sequences, about 11% found once. Sequencing was performed on PBMCs from the stem cell graft donor, taken from the stem cell graft. The receptors stem from a human donor who donated a stem cell graft to a child with acute lymphoblastic leukemia.

This clonotype was counted many times. The CDR3 here is CASRAGQTTDTQYF. As DNA, the CDR3 is TGTGCCAGCAGGGCGGGACAGACCACAGATACGCAGTATTTT. V usage is TRBV6-5 and J usage is TRBJ2-3; weak D call: TRBD1 (7 bases). With 6 bases removed from V and 2 bases from J, the gap between germline ends came to 12 bases. CDR3 length: 14 residues. Per germline, CDR1 MNHEY and CDR2 SVGAGI.

This clonotype was detected ten times or more. The chain joins TRBV27 to TRBJ1-2, with D perhaps TRBD1 (5 bases). V dropped 6 bases and J dropped 1 base, with 9 bases sitting between them. The CDR3 is 13 amino acids. Per the germline V gene, CDR1 is MNHEY and CDR2 is SMNVEV (reference sequence). The CDR3 is CASRLGVNYGYTF. The CDR3 coding sequence is TGTGCCAGCAGGTTAGGGGTTAACTATGGCTACACCTTC.

This clonotype was observed at least ten times. The chain links TRBV4-3 to TRBJ2-2; D ambiguous. From germline, CDR1 is LGHNA and CDR2 YSLEER. The CDR3 has 15 amino acids. V was shortened by 0 bases and J by 3 bases, with 8 bases between the two germline ends. The chain's CDR3 is CASSQEATDTGELFF. The CDR3 DNA reads as TGCGCCAGCAGCCAAGAAGCAACGGACACCGGGGAGCTGTTTTTT.

This clonotype was recorded at least ten times. The V and J genes are TRBV20-1 and TRBJ1-3; no firm D call. This CDR3 is built from 14 residues. The V gene lost 6 bases and the J gene lost 8 bases, with 20 bases spanning the gap. Germline lookup yields CDR1 DFQATT and CDR2 SNEGSKA (reference sequence). The CDR3 DNA follows: TGCAGTGCAAAACCGGGAGTCCCGTTGGACACCATATATTTT. Its translation is CSAKPGVPLDTIYF.

This chain uses TRBV27 with TRBJ1-2, with D perhaps TRBD1 (5 bases). V lost 8 bases and J lost 0, with 28 bases in between. Germline loops: CDR1 MNHEY, CDR2 SMNVEV (reference sequence). The CDR3 length is 19 residues. As DNA, the CDR3 is TGTGCCAGCCTCTTTAAGTATCGGGCAGGGCCTTCAGCTAACTATGGCTACACCTTC. This translates into CASLFKYRAGPSANYGYTF.

This clonotype was observed at least ten times. The genes are TRBV5-1 and TRBJ2-7, with TRBD2 identical over 9 bases. CDR3 length equals 15 residues. Per the germline V gene, CDR1 is SGHRS and CDR2 is YFSETQ. Trimming at V came to 2 bases and at J to 4 bases, leaving 7 bases not matched to a gene. CDR3 nucleotides: TGCGCCAGCAGCTTCACCGGGACTAGCTTTTACGAGCAGTACTTC. It codes for CASSFTGTSFYEQYF.

This clonotype was observed at least ten times. The J gene is TRBJ1-1, the V gene TRBV13; TRBD1 might be the D (5 bases). Trimming removed 5 bases at V and 5 bases at J, with 12 bases between. Looked up from germline, CDR1 is PRHDT and CDR2 is FYEKMQ (reference sequence). This CDR3 is built from 13 residues. CDR3 bases: TGTGCCAGCAGCCCGGGGACGCGTACTGAAGCTTTCTTT. This codes for CASSPGTRTEAFF.

This clonotype has ten or more counts. The J gene is TRBJ2-1, the V gene TRBV20-1; TRBD2 might be the D (5 bases). Germline-derived CDR1 and CDR2 are DFQATT and SNEGSKA (reference sequence). V was shortened by 3 bases and J by 7 bases, with 22 bases between the two germline ends. The CDR3 is made up of 16 amino acids. Here the CDR3 reads CSARDQASLLLNEQFF. CDR3 DNA sequence: TGCAGTGCTAGGGATCAGGCTAGCTTGTTATTGAATGAGCAGTTCTTC.

As to this clonotype: A read error may explain this, as a much larger clone is one base away. The rearrangement joins TRBV12-3 or TRBV12-4 to TRBJ2-7; weak D call: TRBD2 (6 bases). The CDR3 covers 13 residues. The CDR3 protein is CASSPSGVYAQYF. CDR3 DNA sequence: TGTGCCAGCAGTCCATCGGGGGTCTACGCGCAGTACTTC.

This clonotype was picked up many times. In nucleotides, the CDR3 is TGCAGCGTTGACCCGGGGGATGAAAAACTGTTTTTT. Residues: CSVDPGDEKLFF. This sequence joins TRBV29-1 and TRBJ1-4, with D maybe TRBD1 (5 bases). V lost 3 bases, J lost 6 bases, and 8 bases lay in between. This CDR3 spans 12 amino acids. Germline assignment: CDR1 SQVTM and CDR2 ANQGSEA.

This clonotype showed up many times. The J gene is TRBJ2-6, the V gene TRBV7-8, with D possibly TRBD1 on 6 matching bases. Deletions cut 5 bases from V and 2 bases from J, with 19 bases between. Germline-derived CDR1 and CDR2 are SGHVS and FQNEAQ. The CDR3 extends over 18 amino acids. The CDR3 DNA reads TGTGCCAGCAGCGCTTACAGGGTCCCCCCCCCTGGGGCCAACGTCCTGACTTTC. This translates into CASSAYRVPPPGANVLTF.

The table lists this clonotype with many counts. V and J are TRBV6-5 and TRBJ1-2; D unclear. Germline CDR1 is MNHEY and CDR2 is SVGAGI. The CDR3 sequence is 14 residues long. Trimming stripped 5 bases from V and 5 bases from J, with 15 bases between. CDR3 in DNA: TGTGCCAGCAGTCAGACGGTAGATCTATATGGCTACACCTTC. Encoded protein: CASSQTVDLYGYTF.

This clonotype was seen only a few times. The chain links TRBV19 to TRBJ1-5; TRBD1 matches 7 bases. Germline lookup yields CDR1 LNHDA and CDR2 SQIVND (reference sequence). V shed 3 bases and J 3 bases; nucleotides not matched to a gene: 5. This CDR3 is built from 15 residues. In DNA form, the CDR3 reads TGTGCCAGTAGTATGCGGGACAGTTACAATCAGCCCCAGCATTTT. Translated: CASSMRDSYNQPQHF.

This clonotype turned up a few times. The gene calls are TRBV12-3 or TRBV12-4 and TRBJ2-1; 9 nucleotides agree with TRBD1. V was clipped by 6 bases and J by 0 bases; unmatched bases: 6. This CDR3 has 16 amino acids. The DNA for the CDR3 is TGTGCCAGCAGAAAGACAGGGGGGAGCTCCTACAATGAGCAGTTCTTC. This translates into CASRKTGGSSYNEQFF.

This clonotype was observed many times. The chain has TRBV28 and TRBJ2-1; 8 bases are a match to TRBD1. The V and J ends lost 2 bases and 5 bases, in that order; junction bases with no gene match: 5. This CDR3 has 15 amino acids. Germline CDR1 and CDR2: MDHEN and SYDVKM. CDR3 bases: TGTGCCAGCAGTTTAGGGACAGGAACCGACAATGAGCAGTTCTTC. As protein: CASSLGTGTDNEQFF. Based on the CDR3 plus reference TRBV28 and TRBJ2-1, the full variable domain is DVKVTQSSRYLVKRTGEKVFLECVQDMDHENMFWYRQDPGLGLRLIYFSYDVKMKEKGDIPEGYSVSREKKERFSLILESASTNQTSMYLCASSLGTGTDNEQFFGPGTRLTVL.

This clonotype was recorded at least ten times. This chain connects TRBV11-2 to TRBJ2-5, with 10 bases lining up with TRBD1. Germline assignment: CDR1 SGHAT and CDR2 FQNNGV. The CDR3 length is 17 residues. V was clipped by 2 bases and J by 0 bases; unmatched bases: 6. CDR3 nucleotide sequence: TGTGCCAGCAGCTTAACAAGGGGACAGGGGTACCAAGAGACCCAGTACTTC. The encoded protein is CASSLTRGQGYQETQYF.

This clonotype showed up many times. The CDR3 loop is CASSPDSRELFF. For the CDR3, the DNA is TGTGCCAGCAGTCCCGACTCCAGGGAGCTGTTTTTT. The chain has TRBV6-2 or TRBV6-3 and TRBJ2-2; no clear D. Trimming stripped 5 bases from V and 9 bases from J, with 10 bases between. The CDR3 is 12 amino acids. Germline V lookup: CDR1 MNHEY, CDR2 SVGEGT.

This clonotype was seen repeatedly, ten times or more. V is TRBV5-1 and J is TRBJ2-3; no reliable D call. CDR1 is SGHRS and CDR2 is YFSETQ in the germline V gene. Between the trimmed V and J ends, which lost 6 bases and 7 bases, there was a span of 12 bases. The CDR3 covers 12 residues. CDR3 amino acids: CASKLEANTQYF. CDR3 coding DNA: TGCGCCAGCAAACTTGAGGCTAATACGCAGTATTTT.

The rearrangement uses TRBV27 and TRBJ1-6; D ambiguous. The CDR3 covers 17 residues. Trimming shortened V by 5 bases and J by 0 bases, and 14 bases separated the two germline ends. The germline V gene has CDR1 MNHEY and CDR2 SMNVEV (reference sequence). The CDR3 bases are TGTGCCAGCAGTACGACAAGGAGGAGCTCCTATAATTCACCCCTCCACTTT. This translates into CASSTTRRSSYNSPLHF.

This clonotype was picked up a small number of times. The rearrangement joins TRBV3-1 to TRBJ2-2, with D uncertain. Trimming left V 5 bases short and J 6 bases short, with 10 bases between. Germline V gene data show CDR1 as LGHDT and CDR2 as YNNKEL (reference sequence). CDR3 length: 13 residues. The CDR3 here is CASSTTLPGELFF. For the CDR3, the DNA is TGTGCCAGCAGCACGACCCTTCCCGGGGAGCTGTTTTTT.

The V gene is TRBV30, the J gene TRBJ1-1, with D maybe TRBD1 (5 bases). Germline-derived CDR1 and CDR2 are GTSNPN and SVGIG (reference sequence). The CDR3 runs 11 residues. Trimming left V 3 bases short and J 10 bases short, with 12 bases between. In nucleotides, the CDR3 is TGTGCCTGGAGACTTTCCGGGGGAGCTTTCTTT. It encodes CAWRLSGGAFF.

In its sample, this clonotype was seen many times. This chain uses TRBV6-1 with TRBJ2-2; 12 bases map to TRBD1. Trimming took 2 bases from V and 4 from J; bases not matched to a gene: 8. Per germline, CDR1 MNHNS and CDR2 SASEGT. The CDR3 contains 18 residues. This CDR3 reads CASSERRPGQGATGELFF. The CDR3 bases are TGTGCCAGCAGTGAAAGACGACCGGGACAGGGGGCCACCGGGGAGCTGTTTTTT.

Remarks on this clonotype: Possible read error: a much larger clone is one base away. This rearrangement joins TRBV20-1 to TRBJ2-3, with D unresolved. Germline-derived CDR1 and CDR2 are DFQATT and SNEGSKA (reference sequence). The CDR3 runs to 14 residues. CDR3 in DNA: TGCAGTGCTACCACCCCGGGCCGCACAGATATGCAGTATTTT. Translated: CSATTPGRTDMQYF.

This clonotype appeared many times. V gene TRBV4-2 combines with J gene TRBJ2-5; D could derive from TRBD1 or TRBD2 (6 bases each). The CDR3 length is 16 residues. The germline V gene encodes CDR1 LGHNA and CDR2 YNFKEQ. The germline V and J ends were trimmed by 2 bases and 1 base, with 14 bases remaining between them. The CDR3 here is CASSQRPGGGQETQYF. As DNA, the CDR3 is TGTGCCAGCAGCCAACGCCCCGGAGGGGGCCAAGAGACCCAGTACTTC.

This clonotype was seen repeatedly, ten times or more. The chain is built from TRBV20-1 and TRBJ2-3; 12 nucleotides agree with TRBD2. The CDR3 is made up of 19 amino acids. Germline assignment: CDR1 DFQATT and CDR2 SNEGSKA (reference sequence). V shed 3 bases and J 0 bases; nucleotides not matched to a gene: 13. The CDR3 sequence: CSASPWTSGDLRSTDTQYF. The CDR3 DNA sequence: TGCAGTGCTAGCCCCTGGACTAGCGGGGACCTAAGAAGCACAGATACGCAGTATTTT.

This clonotype was picked up one time. A single base separates this from a much larger clone, so it may be a read error. The gene calls are TRBV2 and TRBJ1-2, with D perhaps matching TRBD1 (6 bases). Trimming took off 5 bases at V and 11 bases at J, with 18 bases between the two ends. The CDR3 has 13 residues. Germline CDR1 is SNHLY and CDR2 is FYNNEI. The chain's CDR3 is CASSRDGTLEYTF. The CDR3 DNA reads as TGTGCCAGCAGTCGCGATGGGACATTGGAGTACACCTTC.

In its sample, this clonotype was seen many times. V usage is TRBV15 and J usage is TRBJ1-6, with 11 bases fitting TRBD1. Germline CDR1 and CDR2: LNHNV and YYDKDF (reference sequence). Losses at the gene ends were 0 bases for V and 9 bases for J; bases not matched to a gene: 4. The length of the CDR3 is 16 residues. Here the CDR3 reads CATSRDAGTGGSPLHF. As DNA, the CDR3 is TGTGCCACCAGCAGAGATGCCGGGACAGGGGGTTCACCCCTCCACTTT.

This clonotype was picked up many times. This chain uses TRBV12-3 or TRBV12-4 with TRBJ1-2; D is undetermined. The CDR3 contains 13 residues. The V gene lost 6 bases and the J gene lost 3 bases, with 11 bases spanning the gap. The CDR3 DNA follows: TGTGCCAGCAGGTCGGACGGACACTATGGCTACACCTTC. Its protein is CASRSDGHYGYTF.